The clone carrying this T cell receptor beta chain appeared a few times. As yet, its antigen is unknown. The data were obtained in a study of cytomegalovirus exposure and HLA in healthy donors. CDR1 is SGHRS, CDR2 YFSETQ, per germline. The V gene lost 4 bases and the J gene lost 0 bases, with 7 bases spanning the gap. The CDR3 covers 13 residues. PCR employed 60 Vbeta and 13 Jbeta primers. Generated by immunoSEQ multiplex PCR, the TCRdb table keeps only in-frame clones and is missing some. The table includes about 170,000 clones, 80% detected once. Findings and limits, study-wide: Association of a missense DCLRE1C variant with TCR beta V- and J-gene trimming was reported in a later analysis.

This sequence joins TRBV5-1 and TRBJ1-1; D remains unclear. The TCR sequence derives from a woman aged 50 to 60 in good health and CMV-seropositive. The sequencing input was PBMCs. The CDR3 coding sequence is TGCGCCAGCAGCACAGATATGAACACTGAAGCTTTCTTT. As protein: CASSTDMNTEAFF.